The 30 T cell receptor beta chains presented below share a single source sample, sequenced in a study of early T cells in non-severe SARS-CoV-2 infection. MiXCR, applied by TCRdb to the 5' RACE reads, yields one record per CDR3 protein. Of about 45,000 distinct CDR3 sequences in the sample, around a tenth were seen once. The sample was whole blood. All receptors come from an adult who was a healthcare worker with PCR-confirmed SARS-CoV-2 infection or an uninfected control (not recorded which).

The chain uses TRBV28 and TRBJ1-2; D is undetermined. This CDR3 contains 12 residues. The V end lost 4 bases, the J end lost 6 bases, and 9 bases lay between the germline ends. Germline-derived CDR1 and CDR2 are MDHEN and SYDVKM. The chain's CDR3 is CASSWQADGYTF. CDR3 nucleotides: TGTGCCAGCAGTTGGCAGGCTGATGGCTACACCTTC.

This clonotype was observed at least ten times. The J gene is TRBJ1-1, the V gene TRBV29-1; TRBD1 might be the D (6 bases). Germline V lookup: CDR1 SQVTM, CDR2 ANQGSEA. The CDR3 spans 12 residues. V was pared by 7 bases and J by 7 bases, with 16 bases between. CDR3 sequence (DNA): TGCAGCGGAACACGGGACACCTATGAAGCTTTCTTT. Translated, it gives CSGTRDTYEAFF.

This clonotype was seen at least ten times. The chain has TRBV6-1 and TRBJ1-5; D is ambiguous. Germline-derived CDR1 and CDR2 are MNHNS and SASEGT. The V gene lost 3 bases and the J gene lost 4 bases, with 10 bases spanning the gap. This CDR3 comprises 14 residues. The CDR3 is CASSDNGWNQPQHF. CDR3 DNA sequence: TGTGCCAGCAGTGATAACGGTTGGAATCAGCCCCAGCATTTT.

The rearrangement uses TRBV15 and TRBJ1-2, with no clear D. The CDR3 is 12 residues long. Germline V gene sequence: CDR1 LNHNV, CDR2 YYDKDF (reference sequence). Trimming pared 5 bases from V and 2 bases from J, leaving 6 bases between. CDR3 bases: TGTGCCACCAGCCAAGTGAACTATGGCTACACCTTC. Encoded protein: CATSQVNYGYTF.

The chain combines TRBV4-1 with TRBJ2-2; D is possibly TRBD2 (5 bases). In germline, CDR1 is MGHRA, CDR2 YSYEKL. Trimming removed 1 base at V and 0 bases at J, with 9 bases between. The CDR3 has 16 amino acids. This CDR3 is CASSQVGDPNTGELFF. For the CDR3, the DNA is TGCGCCAGCAGCCAAGTGGGAGACCCGAACACCGGGGAGCTGTTTTTT.

The chain is built from TRBV5-1 and TRBJ2-5; no clear D gene. Germline lookup yields CDR1 SGHRS and CDR2 YFSETQ. This CDR3 is 15 amino acids long. Deletions cut 0 bases from V and 0 bases from J, with 9 bases between. The CDR3 DNA reads as TGCGCCAGCAGCTTGGGACGCCGGGACCAAGAGACCCAGTACTTC. Residues: CASSLGRRDQETQYF.

This clonotype came up a few times. The rearrangement uses TRBV28 and TRBJ1-2; perhaps TRBD1 as D (5 bases). Germline V gene sequence: CDR1 MDHEN, CDR2 SYDVKM. V was clipped by 3 bases and J by 5 bases, with 10 bases between them. The length of the CDR3 is 13 residues. The DNA of the CDR3 is TGTGCCAGCAGTTTTTTTTCAGGGTATGGCTACACCTTC. It specifies CASSFFSGYGYTF.

The sample holds many counts of this clonotype. V usage is TRBV27 and J usage is TRBJ2-2; D might be TRBD1 (5 bases). V was trimmed by 7 bases and J by 6 bases, leaving 18 bases between them. CDR1 is MNHEY and CDR2 is SMNVEV in the germline V gene (reference sequence). This CDR3 is 15 amino acids long. The CDR3 here is CASTPGRVRAGELFF. In nucleotides, the CDR3 is TGTGCCAGCACCCCCGGCAGGGTTAGGGCCGGGGAGCTGTTTTTT.

Many counts were recorded for this clonotype. One junction end disagrees with the germline gene, perhaps due to a read error. The rearrangement uses TRBV24-1 and TRBJ1-3; 11 nucleotides line up with TRBD1. Germline V gives CDR1 KGHDR, CDR2 SFDVKD. The CDR3 loop spans 16 amino acids. CDR3 protein: CATGQGATSSENTIYF. CDR3 in DNA: TGTGCCACTGGACAGGGGGCAACGTCTTCTGAAAACACCATATATTTT.

This clonotype was recorded many times. The J gene is TRBJ2-5, the V gene TRBV7-9; possibly TRBD2 for D (5 bases). V lost 5 bases to trimming and J lost 0 bases, with 22 bases between them. CDR3 size: 18 residues. Germline-derived CDR1 and CDR2 are SEHNR and FQNEAQ (reference sequence). CDR3 loop: CASSLGQRTNPYQETQYF. As DNA, the CDR3 is TGTGCCAGCAGCCTTGGCCAGCGGACCAACCCGTACCAAGAGACCCAGTACTTC.

V is TRBV28 and J is TRBJ2-3; no clear D gene. This CDR3 has 16 residues. CDR1 is MDHEN, CDR2 SYDVKM, per germline. V was shortened by 5 bases and J by 6 bases, with 21 bases between the two germline ends. DNA of the CDR3: TGTGCCAGCAGTAAAGTCTCCGGCCCCCTTAGGGATACGCAGTATTTT. Residues: CASSKVSGPLRDTQYF.

This clonotype was seen ten or more times. The chain joins TRBV20-1 to TRBJ2-7; no firm D call. Trimming pared 0 bases from V and 1 base from J, leaving 10 bases between. The CDR3 has 14 residues. Germline V gene data show CDR1 as DFQATT and CDR2 as SNEGSKA (reference sequence). The CDR3 protein is CSARDPPGSYEQYF. CDR3 DNA: TGCAGTGCTAGAGATCCTCCCGGGTCCTACGAGCAGTACTTC.

This clonotype was seen repeatedly, ten times or more. The chain recombines TRBV9 with TRBJ2-1; D is possibly TRBD2 (6 bases). The CDR3 loop spans 14 amino acids. V gave up 0 bases and J gave up 4 bases, with 8 bases separating them. Germline V lookup: CDR1 SGDLS, CDR2 YYNGEE. The CDR3 here is CASSVGGGYNEQFF. CDR3 nucleotides: TGTGCCAGCAGCGTAGGTGGGGGGTACAATGAGCAGTTCTTC.

This clonotype has a count of ten or more. This rearrangement joins TRBV7-6 to TRBJ2-1; tentatively, D is TRBD2 (6 bases). Germline CDR1 reads SGHVS; CDR2 reads FNYEAQ. V was pared by 3 bases and J by 6 bases, with 9 bases between. This CDR3 is 13 amino acids long. CDR3 amino acids: CASSFLAPNEQFF. The CDR3 nucleotides are TGTGCCAGCAGCTTTCTAGCGCCCAATGAGCAGTTCTTC.

This clonotype was detected ten times or more. V and J are TRBV29-1 and TRBJ2-5; D perhaps matches TRBD1 (5 bases). Germline CDR1 is SQVTM and CDR2 is ANQGSEA. Trimming took off 4 bases at V and 5 bases at J, with 8 bases between the two ends. The CDR3 totals 11 residues. CDR3 protein: CSVGPGETQYF. The DNA of the CDR3 is TGCAGCGTTGGTCCAGGGGAGACCCAGTACTTC.

This clonotype was recorded a few times. The chain is built from TRBV29-1 and TRBJ2-2; no clear D gene. V was pared by 5 bases and J by 2 bases, with 6 bases between. This CDR3 contains 12 residues. Germline V gene sequence: CDR1 SQVTM, CDR2 ANQGSEA. This chain's CDR3 is CSVLGNTGELFF. The CDR3 DNA follows: TGCAGCGTTTTAGGAAACACCGGGGAGCTGTTTTTT.

This sequence joins TRBV7-2 and TRBJ1-5; D possibly corresponds to TRBD1 (5 bases). V was trimmed by 5 bases and J by 4 bases, leaving 12 bases between them. CDR3 length: 14 residues. Germline values: CDR1 SGHTA, CDR2 FQGNSA. CDR3 in DNA: TGTGCCAGCAGCCCTAGGACATCGAATCAGCCCCAGCATTTT. Protein: CASSPRTSNQPQHF.

The J gene is TRBJ1-1, the V gene TRBV3-1; TRBD1 might be the D (5 bases). The V and J ends lost 2 bases and 11 bases respectively, with 21 bases between them. The CDR3 contains 15 residues. Per germline, CDR1 LGHDT and CDR2 YNNKEL (reference sequence). The CDR3 sequence is CASSQMEGSPLFAFF. DNA of the CDR3: TGTGCCAGCAGCCAAATGGAGGGGTCTCCCCTTTTCGCTTTCTTT.

This clonotype has a count of ten or more. The chain employs TRBV28 and TRBJ2-7, with TRBD2 matching over 15 bases. V shed 5 bases, J shed 5 bases, and the junction held 4 bases outside the gene matches. Germline V CDR1 and CDR2: MDHEN, SYDVKM. The CDR3 spans 15 residues. The CDR3 protein is CASSSGLAGGDEQYF. CDR3 coding DNA: TGTGCCAGCAGTAGCGGACTAGCGGGAGGGGACGAGCAGTACTTC.

DNA of the CDR3: TGCAGTGCCCATGGCGGACTAGCGGGCACAGATACGCAGTATTTT. Encoded protein: CSAHGGLAGTDTQYF. The chain carries TRBV20-1 and TRBJ2-3, with 10 nucleotides matching TRBD2. From germline, CDR1 is DFQATT and CDR2 SNEGSKA (reference sequence). Trimming took 6 bases from V and 1 from J; bases not matched to a gene: 7. CDR3 length: 15 residues.

The J gene is TRBJ2-7, the V gene TRBV28; TRBD1 matches 10 bases. Germline V CDR1 and CDR2: MDHEN, SYDVKM. The CDR3 is 15 residues long. V was clipped by 5 bases and J by 3 bases; unmatched bases: 7. The CDR3 loop is CASSPVGTGVYEQYF. CDR3 in DNA: TGTGCCAGCAGTCCCGTTGGGACAGGGGTCTACGAGCAGTACTTC.

In this sample, this clonotype turned up many times. This sequence joins TRBV19 and TRBJ1-4; 10 nucleotides agree with TRBD1. In germline, CDR1 is LNHDA, CDR2 SQIVND (reference sequence). The CDR3 has 15 residues. The V segment lost 5 bases and the J segment 8 bases; nucleotides outside the gene matches: 8. CDR3 protein: CASSPGTGAYEKLFF. Written as DNA, the CDR3 is TGTGCCAGTAGTCCAGGGACAGGGGCCTACGAAAAACTGTTTTTT. Full variable domain (remainder filled in from reference TRBV19 and TRBJ1-4): DGGITQSPKYLFRKEGQNVTLSCEQNLNHDAMYWYRQDPGQGLRLIYYSQIVNDFQKGDIAEGYSVSREKKESFPLTVTSAQKNPTAFYLCASSPGTGAYEKLFFGSGTQLSVL.

By share, this clonotype counts as medium-sized. This chain connects TRBV12-3 or TRBV12-4 to TRBJ2-3; 12 positions match TRBD2. This CDR3 is built from 16 residues. V shed 4 bases, J shed 0 bases, and the junction held 2 bases outside the gene matches. CDR3 in amino acids: CASSSTSGGSTDTQYF. CDR3 nucleotide sequence: TGTGCCAGCAGTTCCACTAGCGGGGGGAGCACAGATACGCAGTATTTT.

This chain links TRBV12-3 or TRBV12-4 with TRBJ1-1, with D unclear. Trimming left V 1 base short and J 1 base short, with 7 bases between. The CDR3 runs 14 residues. DNA for the CDR3: TGTGCCAGCAGTTTAGGGTCCAGGAACACTGAAGCTTTCTTT. Its protein is CASSLGSRNTEAFF.

V gene TRBV29-1 combines with J gene TRBJ2-1; 11 bases map to TRBD2. Trimming cost V 4 bases and J 15 bases; bases outside gene matches: 8. This CDR3 spans 12 amino acids. CDR1 is SQVTM, CDR2 ANQGSEA, per germline. The CDR3 is CSVGGLADRRFF. The CDR3, as DNA: TGCAGCGTTGGGGGACTAGCGGACCGTAGGTTCTTC.

Only a few counts were recorded for this clonotype. V gene TRBV18 combines with J gene TRBJ1-1; the D is unclear. Germline CDR1 KGHSH, CDR2 LQKENI. This CDR3 is built from 16 residues. V was shortened by 2 bases and J by 1 base, with 14 bases between the two germline ends. CDR3 amino acids: CASSPETPFSNTEAFF. CDR3 DNA sequence: TGTGCCAGCTCACCAGAAACACCTTTTTCGAACACTGAAGCTTTCTTT.

This clonotype turned up a few times. The chain couples TRBV5-5 to TRBJ1-4; the D is unclear. Trimming stripped 3 bases from V and 8 bases from J, with 8 bases between. CDR1 and CDR2 (germline): SGHKS, YYEKEE (reference sequence). The CDR3 contains 12 residues. The CDR3 bases are TGTGCCAGCAGCTCACCCCCCGAAAAACTGTTTTTT. Amino acid sequence: CASSSPPEKLFF.

This clonotype was detected ten times or more. CDR3 coding DNA: TGTGCCAGCGCCCTGGGGGGGCCGGATACGCAGTATTTT. Its translation: CASALGGPDTQYF. This chain connects TRBV12-3 or TRBV12-4 to TRBJ2-3, with a possible D match to TRBD2 (7 bases). V was shortened by 8 bases and J by 6 bases, with 15 bases between the two germline ends. CDR3 length equals 13 residues.

In its sample, this clonotype was seen many times. The chain uses TRBV2 and TRBJ2-4; unclear D gene. In germline, CDR1 is SNHLY, CDR2 FYNNEI. The V and J ends lost 1 base and 0 bases respectively, with 4 bases between them. CDR3 length: 14 amino acids. This chain's CDR3 is CASSEDRAKNIQYF. Here the CDR3 DNA reads TGTGCCAGCAGTGAAGACCGAGCCAAAAACATTCAGTACTTC. Using reference TRBV2 and TRBJ2-4 for the parts outside the CDR3, the full variable domain is EPEVTQTPSHQVTQMGQEVILRCVPISNHLYFYWYRQILGQKVEFLVSFYNNEISEKSEIFDDQFSVERPDGSNFTLKIRSTKLEDSAMYFCASSEDRAKNIQYFGAGTRLSVL.

This clonotype was counted many times. The J gene is TRBJ2-2, the V gene TRBV18, with D unresolved. The CDR3 is 14 amino acids. Germline values: CDR1 KGHSH, CDR2 LQKENI. V was pared by 8 bases and J by 8 bases, with 18 bases between. The CDR3 DNA reads TGTGCCAGCGCAGTCGCCAAGGGTCCGGGGGAGCTGTTTTTT. The encoded protein is CASAVAKGPGELFF.